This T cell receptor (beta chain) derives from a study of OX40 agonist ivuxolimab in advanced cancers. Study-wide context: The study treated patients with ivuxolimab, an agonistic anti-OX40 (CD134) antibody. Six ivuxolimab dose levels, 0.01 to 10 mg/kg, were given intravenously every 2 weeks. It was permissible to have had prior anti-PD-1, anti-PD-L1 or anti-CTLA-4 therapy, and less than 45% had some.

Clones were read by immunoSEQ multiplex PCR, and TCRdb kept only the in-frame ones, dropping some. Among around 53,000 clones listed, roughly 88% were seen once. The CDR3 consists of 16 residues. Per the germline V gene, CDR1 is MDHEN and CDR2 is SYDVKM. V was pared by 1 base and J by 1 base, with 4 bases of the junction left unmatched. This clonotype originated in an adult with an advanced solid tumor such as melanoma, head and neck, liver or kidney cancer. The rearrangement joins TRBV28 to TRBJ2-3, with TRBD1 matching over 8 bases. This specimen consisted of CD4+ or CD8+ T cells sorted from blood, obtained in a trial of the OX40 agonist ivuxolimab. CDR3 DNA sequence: TGTGCCAGCAGTTTATCGGGCAGGGGGCGCACAGATACGCAGTATTTT. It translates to CASSLSGRGRTDTQYF.